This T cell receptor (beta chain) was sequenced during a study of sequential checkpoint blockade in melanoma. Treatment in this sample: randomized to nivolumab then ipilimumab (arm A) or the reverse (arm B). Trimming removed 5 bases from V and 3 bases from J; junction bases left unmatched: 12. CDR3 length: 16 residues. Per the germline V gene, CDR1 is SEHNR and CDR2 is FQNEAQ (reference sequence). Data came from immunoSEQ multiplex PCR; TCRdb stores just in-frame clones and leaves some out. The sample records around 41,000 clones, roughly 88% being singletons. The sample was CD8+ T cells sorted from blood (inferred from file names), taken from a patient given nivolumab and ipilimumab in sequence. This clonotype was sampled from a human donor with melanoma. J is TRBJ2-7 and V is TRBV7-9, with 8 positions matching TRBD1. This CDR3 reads CASSPGVGQGIYEQYF. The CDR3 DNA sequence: TGTGCCAGCAGCCCCGGGGTAGGACAGGGTATCTACGAGCAGTACTTC.